This entry lists 18 T cell receptor beta chains sequenced from one sample in a study of T-cell memory formation after mild COVID-19. Each CDR3 protein is one row after TCRdb ran MiXCR on the 5' RACE reads. The table lists approximately 480,000 distinct CDR3 sequences, about 20% of them singletons. The sample was PBMCs or a T cell subset sorted from them (not recorded which). Receptor source: an adult woman who had mild COVID-19 (a few samples of this study predate the infection). Cell type and time point are not known.

The chain is built from TRBV9 and TRBJ1-2, with no clear D. Per germline, CDR1 SGDLS and CDR2 YYNGEE. The CDR3 covers 12 residues. V lost 0 bases and J lost 7, with 7 bases in between. CDR3 region: CASSVDLGGYTF. CDR3 bases: TGTGCCAGCAGCGTAGACCTGGGTGGCTACACCTTC. Filled out from reference TRBV9 and TRBJ1-2, the complete variable domain reads DSGVTQTPKHLITATGQRVTLRCSPRSGDLSVYWYQQSLDQGLQFLIQYYNGEERAKGNILERFSAQQFPDLHSELNLSSLELGDSALYFCASSVDLGGYTFGSGTRLTVV.

This clonotype turned up a few times. The V call is TRBV12-3 or TRBV12-4, the J call TRBJ1-1; 9 bases line up with TRBD1. The CDR3 sequence is 16 residues long. V lost 2 bases to trimming and J lost 7 bases; unmatched junction nucleotides: 11. The CDR3 loop is CASSLSGTGLLGEAFF. The DNA of the CDR3 is TGTGCCAGCAGTTTATCGGGGACAGGGCTCCTCGGTGAAGCTTTCTTT.

This clonotype was recorded a few times. The rearrangement joins TRBV20-1 to TRBJ2-1, with 9 bases fitting TRBD2. There are 14 residues in the CDR3. The V segment lost 5 bases and the J segment 1 base; nucleotides outside the gene matches: 3. Germline V CDR1 and CDR2: DFQATT, SNEGSKA (reference sequence). The CDR3 DNA reads TGCAGTGCTCTAACTAGCGGGTCCTACAATGAGCAGTTCTTC. This codes for CSALTSGSYNEQFF.

The CDR3 DNA sequence: TGTGCCAGCAGTTTGAACTGGGCGCGAGAGACCCAGTACTTC. Protein: CASSLNWARETQYF. V gene TRBV12-3 or TRBV12-4 combines with J gene TRBJ2-5; no clear D gene. V lost 3 bases, J lost 4 bases, and 12 bases lay in between. The CDR3 spans 14 residues.

This clonotype has just one count. The chain links TRBV4-1 to TRBJ2-7; D may be TRBD2 (7 bases). Germline V gives CDR1 MGHRA, CDR2 YSYEKL. V lost 0 bases and J 5 bases, leaving 14 bases between the germline ends. The CDR3 contains 15 residues. The CDR3 sequence: CASSQERGLKNEQYF. For the CDR3, the DNA is TGCGCCAGCAGCCAAGAGCGGGGGCTCAAGAACGAGCAGTACTTC.

This chain links TRBV25-1 with TRBJ1-4, with D perhaps matching TRBD1 (6 bases). This CDR3 has 15 amino acids. V lost 6 bases and J 5 bases, leaving 16 bases between the germline ends. In germline, CDR1 is MGHDK, CDR2 SYGVNS. DNA of the CDR3: TGTGCCAGCAGAGCCGCCGGGGGGCGGAATGAAAAACTGTTTTTT. Amino acids: CASRAAGGRNEKLFF.

This clonotype was observed a handful of times. The chain couples TRBV7-2 to TRBJ2-7; 8 bases are shared with TRBD2. Unmatched junction bases numbered 5, after V lost 1 base and J lost 0 bases. Germline V gives CDR1 SGHTA, CDR2 FQGNSA. The CDR3 extends over 16 amino acids. The CDR3 DNA sequence: TGTGCCAGCAGCTTAGGGTTTAGCGGGATCTCCTACGAGCAGTACTTC. Encoded protein: CASSLGFSGISYEQYF. The whole variable domain, filled in from reference TRBV7-2 and TRBJ2-7, reads GAGVSQSPSNKVTEKGKDVELRCDPISGHTALYWYRQSLGQGLEFLIYFQGNSAPDKSGLPSDRFSAERTGGSVSTLTIQRTQQEDSAVYLCASSLGFSGISYEQYFGPGTRLTVT.

The chain has TRBV12-3 or TRBV12-4 and TRBJ1-4; D is unclear. V was shortened by 3 bases and J by 0 bases, with 11 bases between the two germline ends. The CDR3 runs to 16 residues. DNA for the CDR3: TGTGCCAGCAGTTTTTCAGACCTTGCAACTAATGAAAAACTGTTTTTT. Translated, it gives CASSFSDLATNEKLFF.

There are a few counts of this clonotype. The chain uses TRBV18 and TRBJ2-3; 7 bases are a match to TRBD2. This CDR3 region has 16 residues. The germline CDR1 and CDR2 sequences are KGHSH and LQKENI. Unmatched junction bases numbered 6, after V lost 1 base and J lost 2 bases. In DNA form, the CDR3 reads TGTGCCAGCTCACCACTTATCCAGCGGGACACAGATACGCAGTATTTT. Protein: CASSPLIQRDTDTQYF.

This sequence joins TRBV12-3 or TRBV12-4 and TRBJ2-3; no clear D. The ends were cut back, 7 bases at V and 2 bases at J, with 10 bases in the middle. The CDR3 extends over 13 amino acids. CDR3: CASTVALTDTQYF. The CDR3 DNA reads as TGTGCCAGCACCGTCGCGCTCACAGATACGCAGTATTTT.

The chain carries TRBV12-3 or TRBV12-4 and TRBJ1-6, with TRBD1 as a possible D gene (6 bases). The CDR3 loop spans 18 amino acids. V lost 6 bases and J lost 0, with 18 bases in between. The CDR3 DNA follows: TGTGCCAGCAGAACTGACGGGGACAAAGCCTCCTATAATTCACCCCTCCACTTT. Translating gives CASRTDGDKASYNSPLHF.

Only a few counts were recorded for this clonotype. The chain couples TRBV29-1 to TRBJ2-7; D perhaps matches TRBD1 (7 bases). The length of the CDR3 is 14 residues. Germline-derived CDR1 and CDR2 are SQVTM and ANQGSEA. V shed 2 bases and J shed 3 bases, with 14 bases lying between them. The CDR3 here is CSVESGQGGYEQYF. Here the CDR3 DNA reads TGCAGCGTTGAAAGTGGGCAGGGGGGCTACGAGCAGTACTTC.

This clonotype turned up a few times. V usage is TRBV7-2 and J usage is TRBJ2-7, with TRBD2 as a possible D gene (5 bases). This CDR3 region has 16 residues. Germline assignment: CDR1 SGHTA and CDR2 FQGNSA. The ends were cut back, 3 bases at V and 1 base at J, with 16 bases in the middle. The CDR3 protein is CASSFNLEVKSYEQYF. CDR3 sequence (DNA): TGTGCCAGCAGCTTCAATTTGGAGGTCAAATCCTACGAGCAGTACTTC.

This chain connects TRBV15 to TRBJ2-2; D unclear. CDR1 and CDR2 from the germline V gene are LNHNV and YYDKDF (reference sequence). V lost 0 bases, J lost 5 bases, and 7 bases lay in between. The CDR3 runs to 14 residues. CDR3 region: CATSRDQSTGELFF. The CDR3, as DNA: TGTGCCACCAGCAGAGATCAATCAACCGGGGAGCTGTTTTTT. Together with reference TRBV15 and TRBJ2-2, the CDR3 gives the full variable domain: DAMVIQNPRYQVTQFGKPVTLSCSQTLNHNVMYWYQQKSSQAPKLLFHYYDKDFNNEADTPDNFQSRRPNTSFCFLDIRSPGLGDTAMYLCATSRDQSTGELFFGEGSRLTVL.

There are many counts of this clonotype. The V call is TRBV12-3 or TRBV12-4, the J call TRBJ2-2; D ambiguous. Trimming took 3 bases from V and 7 from J, leaving 3 bases between them. CDR3 length: 11 residues. The CDR3 coding sequence is TGTGCCAGCAGTTTTGGCGGGGAGCTGTTTTTT. Translated: CASSFGGELFF.

This clonotype was picked up a small number of times. The J gene is TRBJ1-2, the V gene TRBV10-3; D unclear. Between the trimmed V and J ends, which lost 3 bases and 4 bases, there was a span of 9 bases. CDR1 is ENHRY, CDR2 SYGVKD, per germline. The CDR3 runs to 13 residues. The CDR3 DNA reads TGTGCCATCAGTGATACCGGGTTCTATGGCTACACCTTC. Amino acids: CAISDTGFYGYTF.

This chain links TRBV5-1 with TRBJ2-7, with D possibly being TRBD1 or TRBD2 (5 bases each). The germline V gene encodes CDR1 SGHRS and CDR2 YFSETQ. CDR3 length: 14 residues. V was shortened by 3 bases and J by 5 bases, with 15 bases between the two germline ends. The DNA for the CDR3 is TGCGCCAGCAGCTGGGCCGGGACCCTTGACGAGCAGTACTTC. It encodes CASSWAGTLDEQYF.

This clonotype was counted between two and nine times. The chain links TRBV7-9 to TRBJ1-3; D is uncertain. The V end lost 1 base, the J end lost 0 bases, and 10 bases lay between the germline ends. Germline loops: CDR1 SEHNR, CDR2 FQNEAQ (reference sequence). The CDR3 sequence is 16 residues long. The CDR3 DNA sequence: TGTGCCAGCAGCTTAGGGTGGACCGACTCTGGAAACACCATATATTTT. Amino acids: CASSLGWTDSGNTIYF.